The T cell receptor beta chain described here comes from a study of shared clonotypes between healthy human individuals. The germline V gene has CDR1 GTSNPN and CDR2 SVGIG (reference sequence). This CDR3 contains 13 residues. V lost 4 bases to trimming and J lost 6 bases, with 12 bases between them. The repertoire was sequenced with immunoSEQ multiplex PCR; TCRdb's copy has only in-frame clones and lacks some. The sample yields around 1 million clones, 76% seen once. In the case of this clone: Its antigen is unidentified.

Study-level results: Expectations were that clonotype sharing among donors would be affected by sequencing depth. Clonotypes that were shared across a few donors made up around 5% of naive CD4 clonotypes.

The sequenced material came from memory CD4+ T cells sorted from blood. As to subset: CD45RA-negative fraction. This sequence joins TRBV30 and TRBJ2-2; D is possibly TRBD2 (6 bases). The TCR comes from a man aged 18 to 29 in good health. The CDR3 spells CAWTGGPAGELFF. CDR3 sequence (DNA): TGTGCCTGGACAGGAGGGCCCGCCGGGGAGCTGTTTTTT.